This T cell receptor (beta chain) was obtained from a study of T cells in Graves' hyperthyroidism and ophthalmopathy. Before ophthalmopathy appeared, progressors gave blood at initial hyperthyroidism diagnosis. Isolation of PBMCs was performed on around 9.4 ml fresh peripheral blood. The germline V gene has CDR1 ENHRY and CDR2 SYGVKD. The CDR3 is 13 residues long. Trimming pared 8 bases from V and 2 bases from J, leaving 11 bases between. TCR beta CDR3 region amplification was performed from RNA transcripts. HTBI primers were employed in a first-round RT-PCR of the TCR CDR3. Each CDR3 protein gets one entry after TCRdb re-called the multiplex PCR reads with MiXCR. In the table there are nearly 600,000 distinct CDR3 sequences, 11% to 15% of which are singletons. At least ten counts were recorded for this clonotype.

Sequencing input: blood. The clonotype comes from a woman aged 30 to 39 with Graves' hyperthyroidism that later progressed to Graves' ophthalmopathy. J is TRBJ2-3 and V is TRBV10-3; weak D call: TRBD1 (5 bases). The CDR3 DNA reads as TGTGCCATCGCCGGCAGGGACACAGATACGCAGTATTTT. As protein: CAIAGRDTDTQYF.